A selection of T cell receptor beta chains follows, all from one sample in a study of tissue T cells after allogeneic stem cell transplantation. Produced via immunoSEQ multiplex PCR; TCRdb's table is partial and in-frame only. The sample gives approximately 3,200 clones, approximately 70% of which show up once; about a sixth is in the top ten. The sequencing here drew on tissue from the right colon, taken at autopsy. These receptor sequences come from a male donor older than 55 with lung cancer. Each CDR3 is given with its conserved first and last residue. The order of the fields is clone size, D gene, V gene, CDR3 length, J gene, CDR3 protein, CDR3 DNA. D genes are given only for firm matches. Clone size appears in some rows only: once, few, many, or a class for an expanded clone.

clone_size: NA; d_call: NA; v_call: TRBV19; cdr3_length: 15; j_call: TRBJ1-5; cdr3_aa: CASSTGGIYNQPQHF; cdr3_nt: TGTGCCAGTAGTACGGGGGGGATTTACAATCAGCCCCAGCATTTT
clone_size: NA; d_call: TRBD1; v_call: TRBV9; cdr3_length: 15; j_call: TRBJ1-2; cdr3_aa: CASSVDGGQGYGYTF; cdr3_nt: TGTGCCAGCAGCGTAGACGGGGGACAGGGGTATGGCTACACCTTC
clone_size: NA; d_call: TRBD2; v_call: TRBV7-2; cdr3_length: 16; j_call: TRBJ2-5; cdr3_aa: CASSLSASGTQETQYF; cdr3_nt: TGTGCCAGCAGCTTATCTGCTAGCGGGACACAAGAGACCCAGTACTTC
clone_size: few; d_call: NA; v_call: TRBV4-3; cdr3_length: 14; j_call: TRBJ1-1; cdr3_aa: CASSQDSFNTEAFF; cdr3_nt: TGCGCCAGCAGCCAGGACAGTTTTAACACTGAAGCTTTCTTT
clone_size: NA; d_call: NA; v_call: TRBV5-8; cdr3_length: 13; j_call: TRBJ2-7; cdr3_aa: CASSLAFWSEQYF; cdr3_nt: TGTGCCAGCAGCTTGGCTTTTTGGAGCGAGCAGTACTTC
clone_size: few; d_call: NA; v_call: TRBV5-8; cdr3_length: 14; j_call: TRBJ1-1; cdr3_aa: CASSRGRRNTEAFF; cdr3_nt: TGTGCCAGCAGCCGGGGTCGGAGGAACACTGAAGCTTTCTTT
clone_size: NA; d_call: TRBD1; v_call: TRBV5-4; cdr3_length: 15; j_call: TRBJ2-3; cdr3_aa: CASSRWTGGTDTQYF; cdr3_nt: TGTGCCAGCAGCCGGTGGACAGGGGGCACAGATACGCAGTATTTT
clone_size: NA; d_call: NA; v_call: TRBV18; cdr3_length: 17; j_call: TRBJ2-1; cdr3_aa: CASSSPGASSTYNEQFF; cdr3_nt: TGTGCCAGCTCTTCCCCGGGAGCCTCCTCAACCTACAATGAGCAGTTCTTC
clone_size: NA; d_call: NA; v_call: TRBV7-8; cdr3_length: 15; j_call: TRBJ2-1; cdr3_aa: CASSVDSNSYNEQFF; cdr3_nt: TGTGCCAGCAGTGTCGACAGCAACTCCTACAATGAGCAGTTCTTC
clone_size: NA; d_call: TRBD2; v_call: TRBV15; cdr3_length: 12; j_call: TRBJ2-7; cdr3_aa: CATGVGGYEQYF; cdr3_nt: TGTGCCACCGGGGTCGGGGGGTACGAGCAGTACTTC
clone_size: NA; d_call: NA; v_call: TRBV3-1/TRBV3-2; cdr3_length: 12; j_call: TRBJ1-4; cdr3_aa: CASSPRNEKLFF; cdr3_nt: TGTGCCAGCAGCCCAAGAAACGAAAAACTGTTTTTT
clone_size: NA; d_call: TRBD1; v_call: TRBV9; cdr3_length: 14; j_call: TRBJ2-7; cdr3_aa: CASSSDRGRYEQYF; cdr3_nt: TGTGCCAGCAGCTCGGACAGGGGCCGCTACGAGCAGTACTTC
clone_size: NA; d_call: NA; v_call: TRBV18; cdr3_length: 15; j_call: TRBJ1-3; cdr3_aa: CASSPPRDSGNTIYF; cdr3_nt: TGTGCCAGCTCACCACCTAGGGACTCTGGAAACACCATATATTTT
clone_size: NA; d_call: NA; v_call: TRBV7-9; cdr3_length: 14; j_call: TRBJ2-7; cdr3_aa: CASSFEGGGYEQYF; cdr3_nt: TGTGCCAGCAGCTTTGAGGGAGGGGGCTACGAGCAGTACTTC
clone_size: NA; d_call: NA; v_call: TRBV28; cdr3_length: 15; j_call: TRBJ2-7; cdr3_aa: CASSLLGGPLYEQYF; cdr3_nt: TGTGCCAGCAGTTTATTAGGGGGGCCTCTCTACGAGCAGTACTTC
clone_size: NA; d_call: NA; v_call: TRBV5-4; cdr3_length: 14; j_call: TRBJ2-5; cdr3_aa: CASSSMGNQETQYF; cdr3_nt: TGTGCCAGCAGCTCGATGGGAAACCAAGAGACCCAGTACTTC
clone_size: few; d_call: TRBD1; v_call: TRBV5-1; cdr3_length: 14; j_call: TRBJ2-7; cdr3_aa: CASSPSTGTGNPYF; cdr3_nt: TGCGCCAGCAGCCCCTCTACCGGGACAGGGAACCCCTACTTC
clone_size: few; d_call: TRBD2; v_call: TRBV4-1; cdr3_length: 15; j_call: TRBJ2-7; cdr3_aa: CASSQPGLATYEQYF; cdr3_nt: TGCGCCAGCAGCCAACCGGGACTAGCAACCTACGAGCAGTACTTC
clone_size: NA; d_call: NA; v_call: TRBV11-2; cdr3_length: 15; j_call: TRBJ2-7; cdr3_aa: CASSLDKGGRYEQYF; cdr3_nt: TGTGCCAGCAGCTTAGATAAGGGGGGGAGATACGAGCAGTACTTC
clone_size: few; d_call: NA; v_call: TRBV5-1; cdr3_length: 14; j_call: TRBJ1-5; cdr3_aa: CASSQDSLNQPQHF; cdr3_nt: TGCGCCAGCAGCCAGGACAGCCTTAATCAGCCCCAGCATTTT
clone_size: few; d_call: TRBD1; v_call: TRBV6-5; cdr3_length: 15; j_call: TRBJ1-3; cdr3_aa: CASSYSDREGNTIYF; cdr3_nt: TGTGCCAGCAGTTACTCGGACAGGGAAGGAAACACCATATATTTT
clone_size: NA; d_call: NA; v_call: TRBV9; cdr3_length: 16; j_call: TRBJ2-5; cdr3_aa: CASSVGDRPYQETQYF; cdr3_nt: TGTGCCAGCAGCGTAGGCGACAGGCCATATCAAGAGACCCAGTACTTC
clone_size: few; d_call: TRBD1; v_call: TRBV19; cdr3_length: 14; j_call: TRBJ1-5; cdr3_aa: CALRDRQGGQPQHF; cdr3_nt: TGTGCTCTCAGGGACCGACAGGGTGGCCAGCCCCAGCATTTT
clone_size: NA; d_call: NA; v_call: TRBV10-3; cdr3_length: 16; j_call: TRBJ2-5; cdr3_aa: CPICHPRGGAQETQYF; cdr3_nt: TGTCCCATCTGTCACCCGAGGGGGGGGGCCCAAGAGACCCAGTACTTC
clone_size: large; d_call: NA; v_call: TRBV27; cdr3_length: 15; j_call: TRBJ2-2; cdr3_aa: CASSYGGLNTGELFF; cdr3_nt: TGTGCCAGCAGTTACGGGGGATTGAACACCGGGGAGCTGTTTTTT
clone_size: NA; d_call: NA; v_call: TRBV7-9; cdr3_length: 15; j_call: TRBJ2-1; cdr3_aa: CASSLLLGSYNEQFF; cdr3_nt: TGTGCCAGCAGCTTATTACTAGGCTCCTACAATGAGCAGTTCTTC
clone_size: few; d_call: NA; v_call: TRBV29-1; cdr3_length: 13; j_call: TRBJ2-2; cdr3_aa: CSTDDMNTGELFF; cdr3_nt: TGCAGCACTGATGACATGAACACCGGGGAGCTGTTTTTT
clone_size: NA; d_call: NA; v_call: TRBV6-2/TRBV6-3; cdr3_length: 15; j_call: TRBJ2-5; cdr3_aa: CASSYLGHIQETQYF; cdr3_nt: TGTGCCAGCAGTTACTTAGGGCACATACAAGAGACCCAGTACTTC
clone_size: NA; d_call: NA; v_call: TRBV7-2; cdr3_length: 14; j_call: TRBJ1-5; cdr3_aa: CASSLGGVNQPQHF; cdr3_nt: TGTGCCAGCAGCTTAGGGGGGGTTAATCAGCCCCAGCATTTT
clone_size: NA; d_call: NA; v_call: TRBV19; cdr3_length: 12; j_call: TRBJ2-5; cdr3_aa: CASRQAGETQYF; cdr3_nt: TGTGCCAGTAGGCAGGCGGGGGAGACCCAGTACTTC
clone_size: NA; d_call: NA; v_call: TRBV18; cdr3_length: 14; j_call: TRBJ2-7; cdr3_aa: CASSPLGSTYEQYF; cdr3_nt: TGTGCCAGCTCACCATTGGGCAGTACCTACGAGCAGTACTTC
clone_size: large; d_call: NA; v_call: TRBV7-6; cdr3_length: 13; j_call: TRBJ1-6; cdr3_aa: CASSLASNSPLHF; cdr3_nt: TGTGCCAGCAGCTTAGCGAGTAATTCACCCCTCCACTTT
clone_size: NA; d_call: TRBD1; v_call: TRBV7-8; cdr3_length: 13; j_call: TRBJ2-3; cdr3_aa: CASSLNVGTEQYF; cdr3_nt: TGTGCCAGCAGCTTAAACGTCGGGACAGAGCAGTATTTT
clone_size: few; d_call: TRBD2; v_call: TRBV28; cdr3_length: 16; j_call: TRBJ2-3; cdr3_aa: CASSSGLAGNSRTQYF; cdr3_nt: TGTGCCAGCAGTTCGGGACTAGCGGGAAACTCGCGGACGCAGTATTTT
clone_size: NA; d_call: TRBD1; v_call: TRBV18; cdr3_length: 16; j_call: TRBJ2-7; cdr3_aa: CASSPPGTGVLYEQYF; cdr3_nt: TGTGCCAGCTCACCACCGGGGACAGGGGTCCTGTACGAGCAGTACTTC
clone_size: few; d_call: NA; v_call: TRBV7-6; cdr3_length: 15; j_call: TRBJ1-1; cdr3_aa: CASSLAPGRNTEAFF; cdr3_nt: TGTGCCAGCAGCTTAGCCCCGGGACGGAACACTGAAGCTTTCTTT
clone_size: NA; d_call: NA; v_call: TRBV19; cdr3_length: 13; j_call: TRBJ1-5; cdr3_aa: CASSKSGQTAQHF; cdr3_nt: TGTGCCAGTAGTAAGTCCGGACAGACGGCCCAGCATTTT
clone_size: NA; d_call: NA; v_call: TRBV2; cdr3_length: 13; j_call: TRBJ2-7; cdr3_aa: CASSLGGPYEQYF; cdr3_nt: TGTGCCAGCAGCCTCGGGGGCCCCTACGAGCAGTACTTC
clone_size: NA; d_call: NA; v_call: TRBV11-3; cdr3_length: 13; j_call: TRBJ2-5; cdr3_aa: CASSLVSTETQYF; cdr3_nt: TGTGCCAGCAGCTTAGTCAGTACGGAGACCCAGTACTTC
clone_size: NA; d_call: TRBD1; v_call: TRBV18; cdr3_length: 15; j_call: TRBJ1-2; cdr3_aa: CASSPGQGRNYGYTF; cdr3_nt: TGTGCCAGTTCACCCGGACAGGGTAGGAACTATGGCTACACCTTC
clone_size: NA; d_call: NA; v_call: TRBV7-3; cdr3_length: 15; j_call: TRBJ2-1; cdr3_aa: CASSPGTSPGHEQFF; cdr3_nt: TGTGCCAGCAGCCCCGGGACTTCCCCCGGGCATGAGCAGTTCTTC
clone_size: NA; d_call: TRBD2; v_call: TRBV6-1; cdr3_length: 15; j_call: TRBJ2-2; cdr3_aa: CASSEWRGVPGELFF; cdr3_nt: TGTGCCAGCAGTGAATGGCGGGGGGTGCCCGGGGAGCTGTTTTTT
clone_size: NA; d_call: NA; v_call: TRBV24-1; cdr3_length: 15; j_call: TRBJ2-1; cdr3_aa: CATSDSGRNYNEQFF; cdr3_nt: TGTGCCACCAGTGATTCCGGACGGAACTACAATGAGCAGTTCTTC
clone_size: NA; d_call: NA; v_call: TRBV9; cdr3_length: 13; j_call: TRBJ2-7; cdr3_aa: CASSVSPTGEQYF; cdr3_nt: TGTGCCAGCAGCGTCAGCCCCACGGGCGAGCAGTACTTC